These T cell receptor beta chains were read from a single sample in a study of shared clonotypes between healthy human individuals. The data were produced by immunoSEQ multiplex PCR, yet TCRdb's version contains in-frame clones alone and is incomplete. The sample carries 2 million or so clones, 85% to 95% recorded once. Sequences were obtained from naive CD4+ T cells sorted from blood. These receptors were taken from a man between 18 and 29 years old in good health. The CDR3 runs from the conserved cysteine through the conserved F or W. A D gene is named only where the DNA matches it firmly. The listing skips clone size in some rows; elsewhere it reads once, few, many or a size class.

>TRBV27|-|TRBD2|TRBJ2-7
CASSSQLAVYPYEQYF
TGTGCCAGCAGTTCTCAACTAGCGGTCTATCCCTACGAGCAGTACTTC
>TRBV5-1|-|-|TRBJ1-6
CASSLAAHDNSPLHF
TGCGCCAGCAGCTTGGCCGCACACGATAATTCACCCCTCCACTTT
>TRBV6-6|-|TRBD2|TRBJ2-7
CASNPSLTSGIYEQYF
TGTGCCAGCAACCCCTCCCTAACTAGCGGGATCTACGAGCAGTACTTC
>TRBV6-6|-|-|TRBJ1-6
CASRGTRTSPLHF
TGTGCCAGCAGGGGGACACGAACCTCACCCCTCCACTTT
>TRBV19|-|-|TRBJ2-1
CASSPLPGAYNEQFF
TGTGCCAGTAGTCCCCTCCCTGGAGCTTACAATGAGCAGTTCTTC
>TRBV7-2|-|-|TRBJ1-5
CASSLGGLRNQPQHF
TGTGCCAGCAGCTTGGGGGGGTTACGCAATCAGCCCCAGCATTTT
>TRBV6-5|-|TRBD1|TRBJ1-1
CASSAPGTGHEAFF
TGTGCCAGCAGTGCCCCCGGGACAGGGCACGAAGCTTTCTTT
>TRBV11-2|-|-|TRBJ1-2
CASSLGVVQGGYTF
TGTGCCAGCAGCTTAGGCGTGGTCCAGGGTGGCTACACCTTC
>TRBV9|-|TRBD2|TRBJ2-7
CASSGGEAGGPGEQYF
TGTGCCAGCAGCGGAGGCGAAGCGGGAGGGCCCGGCGAGCAGTACTTC
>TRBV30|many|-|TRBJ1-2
CAGAQVPTNYGYTF
TGTGCCGGGGCTCAGGTACCCACTAACTATGGCTACACCTTC
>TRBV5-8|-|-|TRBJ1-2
CASSPGHYYGYTF
TGTGCCAGCAGCCCGGGACATTACTATGGCTACACCTTC